This TCR beta chain was obtained from a study of T cell repertoires and HLA-DP antigens. Background on the study: Pre-culture CD4+ samples used about 1.1 ug DNA versus around 200 ng for CD137+CD4+ sorts. Study findings and constraints: Sorted CD137+ clonality was roughly 0.39 for both alloantigens, versus about 0.042 pre-culture. Total CD4+ responders were stimulated by HeLa antigen-presenting cells.

As regards this clone: Its matching antigen is unknown.

V shed 4 bases and J 5 bases; nucleotides not matched to a gene: 5. CDR3 size: 14 residues. Germline loops: CDR1 SEHNR, CDR2 FQNEAQ (reference sequence). Average purity of the negatively selected CD4+ T cells was around 98%. Sequencing used immunoSEQ multiplex PCR; TCRdb keeps in-frame clones, though not all of them. The sample holds over 60,000 clones, just under 80% seen once. The chain uses TRBV7-9 and TRBJ2-3; 8 bases agree with TRBD1. The sample was CD4+ T cells from PBMCs. This clonotype was obtained from a man in his 60s in good health and CMV-seronegative. In DNA, the CDR3 is TGTGCCAGCAGCTCCCAGACAGGGGAAGATACGCAGTATTTT. Translated: CASSSQTGEDTQYF.